These 7 T cell receptor beta chains came from one sample sequenced in a study of cytomegalovirus exposure and HLA in healthy donors. Use of 60 Vbeta and 13 Jbeta primers characterized the PCR. This table comes from immunoSEQ multiplex PCR, and its TCRdb copy is limited to in-frame clones, with some not included. The repertoire consists of approximately 150,000 clones, with roughly four fifths occurring once and the leading ten covering 3.4%. Sequencing used PBMCs. The receptors originated from a male donor in good health and CMV-seronegative.

The chain links TRBV6-6 to TRBJ2-5; 7 bases line up with TRBD2. The J call may be incorrect, as the DNA end agrees better with TRBJ2-7. The CDR3 covers 16 residues. Germline V gene data show CDR1 as MNHNY and CDR2 as SVGAGI (reference sequence). The CDR3 reads CASSYVLRDYSYEQYF. CDR3 nucleotides: TGTGCCAGCAGTTACGTTCTCCGGGACTACTCCTACGAGCAGTACTTC.

This clone was seen a single time. The chain couples TRBV18 to TRBJ1-6; tentatively, D is TRBD1 (6 bases). Germline CDR1 reads KGHSH; CDR2 reads LQKENI. The CDR3 is 14 amino acids. Trimming left V 8 bases short and J 5 bases short, with 13 bases between. Here the CDR3 DNA reads TGTGCCAGCACTGGACAGTATGATAATTCACCCCTCCACTTT. This gives the protein CASTGQYDNSPLHF.

The rearrangement joins TRBV5-1 to TRBJ1-1; 8 nucleotides agree with TRBD1. V lost 4 bases, J lost 1 base, and 12 bases stayed unmatched. This CDR3 contains 17 residues. CDR1 is SGHRS, CDR2 YFSETQ, per germline. The CDR3 loop reads CASSIIGTGRGNTEAFF. DNA for the CDR3: TGCGCCAGCAGCATTATCGGGACAGGTCGGGGGAACACTGAAGCTTTCTTT.

Turning to this clone: One junction end disagrees with the germline gene, perhaps due to a read error. V is TRBV7-3 and J is TRBJ1-1; no clear D. In germline, CDR1 is SGHTA, CDR2 FQGTGA. The CDR3 has 13 residues. The CDR3 sequence is CSSSLKRFNEAFF. In nucleotides, the CDR3 is TGTTCCAGCAGCTTAAAGCGGTTTAACGAAGCTTTCTTT.

The chain couples TRBV7-7 to TRBJ2-1; 11 nucleotides match TRBD2. The CDR3 is 16 amino acids. The germline CDR1 and CDR2 sequences are SSHAT and FNYEAQ (reference sequence). Trimming at V came to 5 bases and at J to 5 bases, leaving 8 bases not matched to a gene. In DNA form, the CDR3 reads TGTGCCAGCAGCCCGGATCCGGGACTAGCGGACAATGAGCAGTTCTTC. Protein sequence: CASSPDPGLADNEQFF.

The chain links TRBV6-6 to TRBJ2-5; a weak D match, TRBD1 (5 bases). The J call may be incorrect, as the DNA end agrees better with TRBJ2-7. The CDR3 totals 12 residues. Germline V gene data show CDR1 as MNHNY and CDR2 as SVGAGI (reference sequence). The CDR3, as DNA: TGTGCCAGCGCGGACACTTCCTACGAGCAGTACTTC. Amino acids: CASADTSYEQYF.

The rearrangement joins TRBV4-1 to TRBJ1-2; unclear D gene. This CDR3 comprises 14 residues. The V end was cut by 4 bases, the J end by 3 bases, with 12 bases between. Germline V lookup: CDR1 MGHRA, CDR2 YSYEKL. CDR3 coding DNA: TGCGCCAGCAGCCCCCCCGGGTCCGACTATGGCTACACCTTC. Translated, it gives CASSPPGSDYGYTF.